This T cell receptor (beta chain) was documented in a study of control samples from healthy donors and cancer patients. Produced via immunoSEQ multiplex PCR; TCRdb's table is partial and in-frame only. The sample contains 95,000 to 150,000 clones, roughly nine tenths of which appear only once. The CDR3 is 13 residues long. The germline gives CDR1 ENHRY, CDR2 SYGVKD. Trimming removed 2 bases from V and 3 bases from J, with 7 bases in between. Sequences were obtained from blood. The TCR was taken from a woman aged 18-29 years in good health. The chain is built from TRBV10-3 and TRBJ2-5, with D uncertain. CDR3 coding DNA: TGTGCCATCAGTGAGAGACAAAAAGAGACCCAGTACTTC. This gives the protein CAISERQKETQYF.